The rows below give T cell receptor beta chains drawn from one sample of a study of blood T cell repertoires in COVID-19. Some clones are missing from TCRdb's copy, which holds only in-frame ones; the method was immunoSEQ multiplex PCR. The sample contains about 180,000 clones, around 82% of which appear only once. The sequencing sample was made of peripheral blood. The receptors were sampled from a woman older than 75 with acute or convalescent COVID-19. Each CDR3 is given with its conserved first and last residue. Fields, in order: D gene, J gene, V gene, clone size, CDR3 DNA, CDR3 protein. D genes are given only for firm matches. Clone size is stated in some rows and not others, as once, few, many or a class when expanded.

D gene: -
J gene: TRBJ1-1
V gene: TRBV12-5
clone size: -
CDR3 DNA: TGTGCTAGTGGTTTGGCTCGACAGCATGAAGCTTTCTTT
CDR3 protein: CASGLARQHEAFF

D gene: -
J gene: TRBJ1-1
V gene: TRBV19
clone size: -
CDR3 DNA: TGTGCCAGTGCCGAAGGGCGAGGGGGCACTGAAGCTTTCTTT
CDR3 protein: CASAEGRGGTEAFF

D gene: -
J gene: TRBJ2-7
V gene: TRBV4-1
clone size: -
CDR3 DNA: TGCGCCAGCAGCCAAGATAGCGCGGGATACTACGAGCAGTACTTC
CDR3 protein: CASSQDSAGYYEQYF

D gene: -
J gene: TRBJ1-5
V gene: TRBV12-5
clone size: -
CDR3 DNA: TGTGCTAGTGACCCCGGGGGGGGTAGGCAGCCCCAGCATTTT
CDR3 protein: CASDPGGGRQPQHF

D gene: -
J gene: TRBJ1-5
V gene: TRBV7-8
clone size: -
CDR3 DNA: TGTGCCAGCAGCCAGGCGGGTAGCAATCAGCCCCAGCATTTT
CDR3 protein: CASSQAGSNQPQHF

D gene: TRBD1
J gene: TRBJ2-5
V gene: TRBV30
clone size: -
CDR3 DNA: TGTGCCTGCCGGGACAGGGGGAATGGGAGAGAGACCCAGTACTTC
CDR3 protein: CACRDRGNGRETQYF

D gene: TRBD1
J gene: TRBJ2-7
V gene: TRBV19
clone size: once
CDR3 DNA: TGTGCCAGTAGCTATGATACTTTAGGGGGCGCCTTCACCTACGAGCAGTACTTC
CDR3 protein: CASSYDTLGGAFTYEQYF

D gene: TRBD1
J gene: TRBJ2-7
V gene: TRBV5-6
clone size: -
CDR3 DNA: TGTGCCAGCAGCCAGACAGGGGCCTCCTACGAGCAGTACTTC
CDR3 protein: CASSQTGASYEQYF

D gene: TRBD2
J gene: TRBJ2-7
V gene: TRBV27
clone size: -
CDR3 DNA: TGTGCCAGCAGTTTGGGAGGGAGGATCACCTACGAGCAGTACTTC
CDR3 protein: CASSLGGRITYEQYF

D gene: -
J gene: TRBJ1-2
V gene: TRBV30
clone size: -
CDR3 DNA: TGTGCCTGGACGGGACATCCTAACTATGGCTACACCTTC
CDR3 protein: CAWTGHPNYGYTF

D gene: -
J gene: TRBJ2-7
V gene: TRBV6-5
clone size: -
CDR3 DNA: TGTGCCAGCAGTTACTATTCTGAGAGGGCCCGCGAGCAGTACTTC
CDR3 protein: CASSYYSERAREQYF

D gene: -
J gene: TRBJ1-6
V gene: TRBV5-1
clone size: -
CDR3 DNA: TGCGCCAGCAGCCCGAGGGGGGGCAGTTCGGGCTCACCCCTCCACTTT
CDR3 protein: CASSPRGGSSGSPLHF

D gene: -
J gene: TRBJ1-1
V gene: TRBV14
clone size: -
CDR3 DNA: TGTGCCAGCAGCCAAGTCAGACCGGGGAATACTGAAGCTTTCTTT
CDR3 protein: CASSQVRPGNTEAFF

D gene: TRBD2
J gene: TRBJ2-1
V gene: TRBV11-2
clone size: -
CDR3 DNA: TGTGCCAGCAGCTTAGAGCGGGGGGGTTACAATGAGCAGTTCTTC
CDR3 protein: CASSLERGGYNEQFF

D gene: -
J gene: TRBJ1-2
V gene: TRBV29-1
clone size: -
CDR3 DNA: TGCAGCGTTGAAAGGTTGGGCGGCTACACCTTC
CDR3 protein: CSVERLGGYTF

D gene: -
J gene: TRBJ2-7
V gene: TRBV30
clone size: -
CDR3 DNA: TGTGCCTGGAGAGGGAGTTACGAGCAGTACTTC
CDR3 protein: CAWRGSYEQYF

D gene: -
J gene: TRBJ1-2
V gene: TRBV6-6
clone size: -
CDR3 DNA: TGTGCCAGCAGTAGTCCGGGGGGACGATATGGCTACACCTTC
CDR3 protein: CASSSPGGRYGYTF

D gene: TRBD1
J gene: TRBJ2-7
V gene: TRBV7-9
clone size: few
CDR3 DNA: TGTGCCAGCAGCAGTCGACAGGGGGACGAGCAGTACTTC
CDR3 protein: CASSSRQGDEQYF

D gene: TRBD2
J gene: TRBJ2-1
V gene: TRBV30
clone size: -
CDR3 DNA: TGTGCCTGGAGAGAAATACCGGGACTAGCGAGAAGAGAGCAGTTCTTC
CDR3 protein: CAWREIPGLARREQFF

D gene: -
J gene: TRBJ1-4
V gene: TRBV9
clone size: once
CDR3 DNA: TGTGCCAGCAGCGCCCGGTCAGGGGAAGAAAAACTGTTTTTT
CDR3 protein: CASSARSGEEKLFF

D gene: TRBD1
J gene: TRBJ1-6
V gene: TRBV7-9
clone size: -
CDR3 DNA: TGTGCCAGCAGCCAGGGACAGGGCAATTCACCCCTCCACTTT
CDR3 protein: CASSQGQGNSPLHF

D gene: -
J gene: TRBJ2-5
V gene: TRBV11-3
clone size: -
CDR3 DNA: TGTGCCAGCGCTTTTAATCGAGAAGAGACCCAGTACTTC
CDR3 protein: CASAFNREETQYF

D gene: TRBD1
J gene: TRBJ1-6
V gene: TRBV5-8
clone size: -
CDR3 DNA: TGTGCCAGCAGCTTGAGCGACAGGGGGCTCTCACCCCTCCACTTT
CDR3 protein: CASSLSDRGLSPLHF

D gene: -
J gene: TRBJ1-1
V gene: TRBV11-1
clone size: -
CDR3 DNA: TGTGCCAGCAGCTTGGAGGAGGGATTGGGGACTGAAGCTTTCTTT
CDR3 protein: CASSLEEGLGTEAFF

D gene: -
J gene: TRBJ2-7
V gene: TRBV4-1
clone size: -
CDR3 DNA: TGCGCCAGCAGCCAAGAAGGCGCGGGCGCGTACGAGCAGTACTTC
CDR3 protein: CASSQEGAGAYEQYF

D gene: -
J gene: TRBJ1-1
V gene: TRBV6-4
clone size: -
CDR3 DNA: TGTGCCAGCAGTAGGGAGTCGGACACTGAAGCTTTCTTT
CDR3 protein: CASSRESDTEAFF

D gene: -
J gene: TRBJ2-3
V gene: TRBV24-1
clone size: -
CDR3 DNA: TGTGCCACCAGTGATCGAGCTAGCTCCGGCACAGATACGCAGTATTTT
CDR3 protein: CATSDRASSGTDTQYF

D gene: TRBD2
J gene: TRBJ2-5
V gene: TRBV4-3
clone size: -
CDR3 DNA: TGCGCCAGCAGCCAAGGGGGACTAGCGCTGGAGACCCAGTACTTC
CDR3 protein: CASSQGGLALETQYF

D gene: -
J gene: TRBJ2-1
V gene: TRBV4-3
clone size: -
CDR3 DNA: TGCGCCAGCAGCCAAGATGAACAGAGTGACAATGAGCAGTTCTTC
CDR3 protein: CASSQDEQSDNEQFF

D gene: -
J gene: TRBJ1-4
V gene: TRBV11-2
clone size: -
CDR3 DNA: TGTGCCAGCAGTGCTAAGGGTGCCCTCAGGGCGGAACTGTTTTTT
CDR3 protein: CASSAKGALRAELFF

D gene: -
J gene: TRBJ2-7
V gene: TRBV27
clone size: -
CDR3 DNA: TGTGCCAGCAGTTTTAACAGAGCTTCGAGATCCTACGAGCAGTACTTC
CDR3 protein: CASSFNRASRSYEQYF

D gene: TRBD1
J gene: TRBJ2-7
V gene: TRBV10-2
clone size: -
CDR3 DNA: TGCGCCAGCAGTGACCCAGGGGGTAGCTACGAGCAGTACTTC
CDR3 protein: CASSDPGGSYEQYF

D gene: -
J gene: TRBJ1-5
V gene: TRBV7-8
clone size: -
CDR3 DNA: TGTGCCAGCACCCGAGAAGGGGGAAGATATAGCAATCAGCCCCAGCATTTT
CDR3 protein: CASTREGGRYSNQPQHF

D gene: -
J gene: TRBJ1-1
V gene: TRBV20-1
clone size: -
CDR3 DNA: TGCAGTGCTAGTAGGCAGGCCATGAACACTGAAGCTTTCTTT
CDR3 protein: CSASRQAMNTEAFF

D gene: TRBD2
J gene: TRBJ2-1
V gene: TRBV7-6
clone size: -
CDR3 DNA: TGTGCCAGCAGCGGTTTGGCGGGGGGGCCAAATGAGCAGTTCTTC
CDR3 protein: CASSGLAGGPNEQFF

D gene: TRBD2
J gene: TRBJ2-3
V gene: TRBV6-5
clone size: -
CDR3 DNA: TGTGCCAGCAGCCGGCGGGAGACAGATACGCAGTATTTT
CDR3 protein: CASSRRETDTQYF

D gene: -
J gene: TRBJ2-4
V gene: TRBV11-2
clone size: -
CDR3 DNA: TGTGCCAGCAGCTTAGGCAGAAACATTCAGTACTTC
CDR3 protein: CASSLGRNIQYF

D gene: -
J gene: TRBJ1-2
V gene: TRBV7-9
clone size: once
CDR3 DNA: TGTGCCAGCAGCTCCCCCGGACAGACCTTCTATGGCTACACCTTC
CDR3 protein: CASSSPGQTFYGYTF

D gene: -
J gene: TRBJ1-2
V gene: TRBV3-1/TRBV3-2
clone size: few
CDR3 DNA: TGTGCCAGCAGCCAACGAGGGGGCTACACCTTC
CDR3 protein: CASSQRGGYTF

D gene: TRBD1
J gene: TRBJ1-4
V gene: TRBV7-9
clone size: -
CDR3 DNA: TGTGCCAGCAGCCAAGGGGGCCCTAATGAAAAACTGTTTTTT
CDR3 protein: CASSQGGPNEKLFF

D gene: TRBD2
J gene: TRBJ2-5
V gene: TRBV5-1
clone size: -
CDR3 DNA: TGCGCCAGCAGCTTCAAGAGGGCGGGGGGCTACCAAGAGACCCAGTACTTC
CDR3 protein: CASSFKRAGGYQETQYF

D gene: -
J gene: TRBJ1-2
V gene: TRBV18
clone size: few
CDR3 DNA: TGTGCCAGCTGCCTTCTGGACAGCCGCTATGGCTACACCTTC
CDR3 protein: CASCLLDSRYGYTF